Below are 26 T cell receptor beta chains sequenced from a single sample in a study of T cells in Graves' hyperthyroidism and ophthalmopathy. Template material for amplifying TCR beta CDR3 regions consisted of RNA transcripts. The HTBI set primed first-round TCR CDR3 RT-PCR. TCRdb itself ran the multiplex PCR reads through MiXCR, one entry per CDR3 protein. The sample has over 45,000 distinct CDR3 sequences; approximately 48% are singletons. The sample consisted of blood. The receptors here all came from a woman aged 45-60 years with Graves' ophthalmopathy.

In the case of this clonotype: In this CDR3 the conserved last residue, phenylalanine or tryptophan, is missing, so a read error is likely. The chain uses TRBV5-1 and TRBJ2-3; D is unclear. The CDR3 spans 13 residues. The germline V gene has CDR1 SGHRS and CDR2 YFSETQ. The CDR3 spells CASSRPSADTQYL. Written as DNA, the CDR3 is TGCGCCAGCAGCAGGCCCAGCGCAGACACGCAGTATCTT.

This clonotype was counted ten times or more. V is TRBV9 and J is TRBJ1-4; TRBD1 might be the D (5 bases). The CDR3 covers 13 residues. Germline assignment: CDR1 SGDLS and CDR2 YYNGEE. The ends were cut back, 3 bases at V and 7 bases at J, with 10 bases in the middle. CDR3 sequence (DNA): TGTGCCAGCAGCGGCAGGGTTGGTGAAAAACTGTTTTTT. Amino acids: CASSGRVGEKLFF.

This clonotype was found many times. V and J are TRBV24-1 and TRBJ2-5; TRBD1 matches at 8 bases. Per the germline V gene, CDR1 is KGHDR and CDR2 is SFDVKD. After removal of 0 bases from V and 2 bases from J, the junction contained 13 bases not matched to a gene. The CDR3 has 19 amino acids. The CDR3 DNA reads as TGTGCCACCAGTGATTTGAGACTCCAGGGGGCACAAATACAAGAGACCCAGTACTTC. Its translation: CATSDLRLQGAQIQETQYF.

On this clonotype: The junction and the germline gene differ at one end; a read error may be behind it. The chain couples TRBV2 to TRBJ2-5; possibly TRBD2 for D (7 bases). The CDR3 has 15 residues. Germline V gene data show CDR1 as SNHLY and CDR2 as FYNNEI. The CDR3 DNA is TGTACCAGCAGTCCTCTGCTGGGGGCGGGGGAGACCCAGAACTTC. Translated: CTSSPLLGAGETQNF.

In this sample, this clonotype turned up a few times. This sequence joins TRBV7-2 and TRBJ1-6; D might be TRBD1 (5 bases). V was pared by 4 bases and J by 7 bases, with 11 bases between. This CDR3 has 14 residues. From germline, CDR1 is SGHTA and CDR2 FQGNSA. The CDR3 DNA sequence: TGTGCCAGCAGCTCCAGGGTGGGGAATTCACCCCTCCACTTT. It is translated as CASSSRVGNSPLHF. Full variable domain (outside the CDR3, taken from reference TRBV7-2 and TRBJ1-6): GAGVSQSPSNKVTEKGKDVELRCDPISGHTALYWYRQSLGQGLEFLIYFQGNSAPDKSGLPSDRFSAERTGGSVSTLTIQRTQQEDSAVYLCASSSRVGNSPLHFGNGTRLTVT.

Judged by abundance, this clonotype is medium-sized. The J gene is TRBJ2-3, the V gene TRBV15, with TRBD2 as a possible D gene (6 bases). The CDR3 runs to 14 residues. V was trimmed by 4 bases and J by 4 bases, leaving 12 bases between them. Germline assignment: CDR1 LNHNV and CDR2 YYDKDF (reference sequence). The CDR3 protein is CATSTLANPDTQYF. The CDR3, as DNA: TGTGCCACCAGCACACTAGCTAATCCAGATACGCAGTATTTT.

This chain joins TRBV25-1 and TRBJ1-2, with TRBD1 identical over 10 bases. J lost 6 bases, V lost 5 bases, and 6 bases had no gene match. Germline assignment: CDR1 MGHDK and CDR2 SYGVNS. The CDR3 is made up of 14 amino acids. CDR3 DNA: TGTGCCAGCAGTACGACAGGGGGCGCGAATGGCTACACCTTC. Amino acids: CASSTTGGANGYTF.

This clonotype was detected ten times or more. V usage is TRBV4-3 and J usage is TRBJ2-3, with D uncertain. Germline-derived CDR1 and CDR2 are LGHNA and YSLEER. This CDR3 comprises 17 residues. Between the trimmed V and J ends, which lost 2 bases and 0 bases, there was a span of 15 bases. CDR3 residues: CASSQLKGSPSTDTQYF. The CDR3 region has the DNA TGCGCCAGCAGCCAACTAAAAGGGTCACCCAGCACAGATACGCAGTATTTT.

This rearrangement joins TRBV13 to TRBJ1-1; 9 positions match TRBD1. Germline-derived CDR1 and CDR2 are PRHDT and FYEKMQ (reference sequence). This CDR3 spans 17 amino acids. V dropped 5 bases and J dropped 5; count of bases not matched to a gene: 15. The CDR3 sequence is CASSLRQGGGLRTEAFF. The CDR3 DNA follows: TGTGCCAGCAGCCTAAGACAGGGGGGGGGGCTGAGGACTGAAGCTTTCTTT.

This clonotype was recorded many times. This chain joins TRBV9 and TRBJ1-4; D possibly corresponds to TRBD1 (6 bases). Germline CDR1 and CDR2: SGDLS and YYNGEE. Deletions cut 0 bases from V and 8 bases from J, with 11 bases between. This CDR3 has 14 amino acids. The CDR3 nucleotides read TGTGCCAGCAGCGTAGCAGGGGACGGAGAAAAACTGTTTTTT. Translated, it gives CASSVAGDGEKLFF.

On this clonotype: Sequence at one end of the junction differs from germline and may be a read error. The chain links TRBV14 to TRBJ1-2, with 11 bases aligning to TRBD1. Germline lookup yields CDR1 SGHDN and CDR2 FVKESK. CDR3 length: 15 residues. CDR3: CVSSPNLGQGDGYTF. The DNA for the CDR3 is TGTGTCAGCAGCCCAAATTTGGGACAGGGGGATGGCTACACCTTC.

Comments on this clonotype: Because it lacks the conserved phenylalanine or tryptophan at the end, this CDR3 is likely a read error. This chain connects TRBV4-2 to TRBJ1-1; D not certain. CDR3 length: 13 amino acids. Germline V gene sequence: CDR1 LGHNA, CDR2 YNFKEQ. This CDR3 is CASSQVRSTEAFC. CDR3 nucleotide sequence: TGTGCCAGTAGCCAAGTGCGGTCCACTGAAGCTTTCTGT.

This clonotype rates as medium-sized. The CDR3: CASSDSRSDTQYF. The CDR3 DNA reads as TGTGCCAGCAGTGACTCCCGCTCAGATACGCAGTATTTT. The gene calls are TRBV25-1 and TRBJ2-3; D gene uncertain. Germline assignment: CDR1 MGHDK and CDR2 SYGVNS. CDR3 length equals 13 residues. The ends were cut back, 3 bases at V and 4 bases at J, with 8 bases in the middle. The whole variable domain, remainder taken from reference TRBV25-1 and TRBJ2-3, is EADIYQTPRYLVIGTGKKITLECSQTMGHDKMYWYQQDPGMELHLIHYSYGVNSTEKGDLSSESTVSRIRTEHFPLTLESARPSHTSQYLCASSDSRSDTQYFGPGTRLTVL.

V is TRBV2 and J is TRBJ2-5; a possible D gene is TRBD1 (5 bases). There are 14 residues in the CDR3. V lost 6 bases, J lost 7 bases, and 18 bases lay in between. Germline assignment: CDR1 SNHLY and CDR2 FYNNEI. The chain's CDR3 is CASSEWGLTGTQYF. The CDR3 region has the DNA TGTGCCAGCAGCGAATGGGGTCTTACAGGGACCCAGTACTTC.

This clonotype was found many times. The gene calls are TRBV9 and TRBJ2-7; perhaps D is TRBD1 or TRBD2 (6 bases each). V lost 0 bases, J lost 6 bases, and 13 bases lay in between. The CDR3 is 14 residues long. Germline CDR1 is SGDLS and CDR2 is YYNGEE. The CDR3 reads CASSVDGGQGEQYF. In DNA, the CDR3 is TGTGCCAGCAGCGTAGATGGGGGGCAGGGCGAGCAGTACTTC.

With respect to this clonotype: At one boundary the junction diverges from the germline segment, which might be a read error. The CDR3: CSVWLETLYF. DNA for the CDR3: TGCAGCGTTTGGCTGGAGACGCTGTATTTT. The rearrangement links TRBV29-1 to TRBJ2-3; no definite D call. The CDR3 is 10 amino acids. Germline V gene data show CDR1 as SQVTM and CDR2 as ANQGSEA.

This clonotype was seen repeatedly, ten times or more. The chain has TRBV20-1 and TRBJ1-4, with a possible D match to TRBD1 (5 bases). CDR1 DFQATT and CDR2 SNEGSKA come from the germline V gene (reference sequence). The CDR3 is 13 amino acids. Trimming took off 3 bases at V and 4 bases at J, with 9 bases between the two ends. CDR3 in amino acids: CSARDMNNEKLFF. For the CDR3, the DNA is TGCAGTGCTAGGGACATGAATAATGAAAAACTGTTTTTT.

This clonotype counts as medium-sized. This sequence joins TRBV24-1 and TRBJ1-5; D may be TRBD1 (6 bases). This CDR3 has 16 residues. Trimming removed 3 bases at V and 1 base at J, with 12 bases between. From germline, CDR1 is KGHDR and CDR2 SFDVKD. CDR3 loop: CATSDDTGMSNQPQHF. In nucleotides, the CDR3 is TGTGCCACCAGTGATGACACAGGGATGAGCAATCAGCCCCAGCATTTT.

This chain links TRBV13 with TRBJ1-1; possible D gene TRBD1, 6 bases. V gave up 3 bases and J gave up 5 bases, with 22 bases separating them. The length of the CDR3 is 17 residues. From germline, CDR1 is PRHDT and CDR2 FYEKMQ (reference sequence). CDR3 protein: CASSLQQGSNTRTEAFF. The DNA of the CDR3 is TGTGCCAGCAGCTTGCAGCAGGGGTCGAACACCCGGACTGAAGCTTTCTTT.

This clonotype was counted at least ten times. The chain's CDR3 is CASSELDSKETQYF. CDR3 coding DNA: TGTGCCAGCAGTGAATTGGACAGTAAAGAGACCCAGTACTTC. The chain links TRBV25-1 to TRBJ2-5; a possible D gene is TRBD1 (6 bases). V gave up 1 base and J gave up 3 bases, with 9 bases separating them. CDR1 and CDR2 (germline): MGHDK, SYGVNS. The CDR3 covers 14 residues.

This clonotype was picked up one time. The CDR3 ends on some other residue instead of the conserved phenylalanine or tryptophan, so this is likely a read error. The DNA is omitted, as the CDR3 cannot be located on it reliably, and the CDR3 follows TCRdb's listing. CDR3 loop: CASSLILRV. This sequence joins TRBV12-3 or TRBV12-4 and TRBJ2-5. The CDR3 is 9 amino acids in total, end residues counted.

The CDR3, as DNA: TGCGCCAGCAGCCCAGAAGTGACAGGGGGCAGGTGGCAGTACTTC. Encoded protein: CASSPEVTGGRWQYF. The rearrangement joins TRBV4-1 to TRBJ2-7; 10 bases fit TRBD1. Per the germline V gene, CDR1 is MGHRA and CDR2 is YSYEKL. V was pared by 4 bases and J by 9 bases, with 12 bases of the junction left unmatched. The CDR3 contains 15 residues.

This clonotype came up many times. The conserved phenylalanine or tryptophan is not found at the CDR3 terminus, so this likely reflects a read error. The chain carries TRBV5-1 and TRBJ2-3; unclear D gene. V shed 4 bases and J shed 3 bases, with 15 bases lying between them. Germline assignment: CDR1 SGHRS and CDR2 YFSETQ. The CDR3 contains 15 residues. The CDR3 region has the DNA TGCGCCAGCAGCCCGGTGGCAATAATTACAGATACGCAGTATCTT. It yields the protein CASSPVAIITDTQYL.

V usage is TRBV10-3 and J usage is TRBJ1-2; 8 nucleotides agree with TRBD1. Germline CDR1 ENHRY, CDR2 SYGVKD. This CDR3 comprises 14 residues. V dropped 6 bases and J dropped 4; count of bases not matched to a gene: 7. The CDR3 region is CAIRTGTGTYGYTF. The CDR3 DNA reads as TGTGCCATCAGGACAGGGACAGGTACCTATGGCTACACCTTC.

This clonotype was picked up many times. V is TRBV12-3 or TRBV12-4 and J is TRBJ2-5; 9 positions agree with TRBD1. With V trimmed by 6 bases and J by 5 bases, 7 bases remained unmatched. CDR3 length equals 14 residues. CDR3 region: CASSSTGGRETQYF. The CDR3 nucleotides read TGTGCCAGCAGCTCTACAGGGGGCCGGGAGACCCAGTACTTC.

This clonotype was seen repeatedly, ten times or more. The chain carries TRBV5-1 and TRBJ2-3; TRBD1 aligns across 9 bases. Germline-derived CDR1 and CDR2 are SGHRS and YFSETQ. This CDR3 comprises 15 residues. V trimming: 0 bases; J trimming: 5 bases; junction bases outside the gene matches: 4. CDR3 nucleotide sequence: TGCGCCAGCAGCTTGGGGACAGGGGCCCAAGATACGCAGTATTTT. As protein: CASSLGTGAQDTQYF. The full variable domain, its missing parts supplied by reference TRBV5-1 and TRBJ2-3, is KAGVTQTPRYLIKTRGQQVTLSCSPISGHRSVSWYQQTPGQGLQFLFEYFSETQRNKGNFPGRFSGRQFSNSRSEMNVSTLELGDSALYLCASSLGTGAQDTQYFGPGTRLTVL.